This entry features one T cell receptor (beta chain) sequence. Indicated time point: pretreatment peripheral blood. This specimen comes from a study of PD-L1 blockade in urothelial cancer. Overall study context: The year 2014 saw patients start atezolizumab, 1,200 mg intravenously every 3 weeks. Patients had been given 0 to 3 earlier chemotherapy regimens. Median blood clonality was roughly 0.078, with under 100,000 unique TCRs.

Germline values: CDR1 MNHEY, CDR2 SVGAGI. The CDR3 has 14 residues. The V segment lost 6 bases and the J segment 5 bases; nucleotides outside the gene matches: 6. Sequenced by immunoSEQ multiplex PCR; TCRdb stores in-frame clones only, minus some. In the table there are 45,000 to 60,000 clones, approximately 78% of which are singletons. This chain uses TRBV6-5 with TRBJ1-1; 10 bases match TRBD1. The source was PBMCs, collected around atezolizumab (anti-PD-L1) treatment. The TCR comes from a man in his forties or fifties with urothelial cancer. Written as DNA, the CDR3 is TGTGCCAGCAGCCGAGACAGGGGGCATACTGAAGCTTTCTTT. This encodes CASSRDRGHTEAFF.